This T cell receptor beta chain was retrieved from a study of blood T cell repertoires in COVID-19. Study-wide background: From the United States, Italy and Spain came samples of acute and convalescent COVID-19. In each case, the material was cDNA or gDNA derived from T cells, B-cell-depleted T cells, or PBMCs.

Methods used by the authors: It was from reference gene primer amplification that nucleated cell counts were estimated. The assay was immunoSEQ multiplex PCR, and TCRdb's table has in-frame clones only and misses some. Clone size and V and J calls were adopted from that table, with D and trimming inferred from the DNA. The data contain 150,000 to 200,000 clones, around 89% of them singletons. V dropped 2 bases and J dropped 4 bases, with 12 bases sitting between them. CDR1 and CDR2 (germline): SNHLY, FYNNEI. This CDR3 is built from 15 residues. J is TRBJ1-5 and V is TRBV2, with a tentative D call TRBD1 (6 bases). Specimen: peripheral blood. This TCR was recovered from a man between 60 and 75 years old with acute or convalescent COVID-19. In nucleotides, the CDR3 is TGTGCCAGCAGTGAACCCGGGACAATTAATCAGCCCCAGCATTTT. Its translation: CASSEPGTINQPQHF. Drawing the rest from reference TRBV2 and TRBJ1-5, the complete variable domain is EPEVTQTPSHQVTQMGQEVILRCVPISNHLYFYWYRQILGQKVEFLVSFYNNEISEKSEIFDDQFSVERPDGSNFTLKIRSTKLEDSAMYFCASSEPGTINQPQHFGDGTRLSIL.